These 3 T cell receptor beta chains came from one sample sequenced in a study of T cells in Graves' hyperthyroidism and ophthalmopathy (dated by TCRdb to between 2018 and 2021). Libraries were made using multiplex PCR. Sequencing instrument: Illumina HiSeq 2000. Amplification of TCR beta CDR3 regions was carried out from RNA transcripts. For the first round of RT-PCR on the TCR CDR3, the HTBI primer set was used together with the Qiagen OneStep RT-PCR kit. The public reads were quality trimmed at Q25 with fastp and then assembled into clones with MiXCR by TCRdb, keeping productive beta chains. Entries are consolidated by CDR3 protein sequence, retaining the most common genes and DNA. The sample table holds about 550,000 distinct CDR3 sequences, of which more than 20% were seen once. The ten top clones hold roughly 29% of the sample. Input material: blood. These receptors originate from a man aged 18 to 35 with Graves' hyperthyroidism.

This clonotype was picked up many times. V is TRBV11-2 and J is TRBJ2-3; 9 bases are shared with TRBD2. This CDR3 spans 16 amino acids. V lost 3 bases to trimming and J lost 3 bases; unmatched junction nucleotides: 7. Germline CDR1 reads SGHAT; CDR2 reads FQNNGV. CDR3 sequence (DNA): TGTGCCAGCAGCTTGATCGTGCGGGGGGGGACAGATACGCAGTATTTT. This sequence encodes CASSLIVRGGTDTQYF. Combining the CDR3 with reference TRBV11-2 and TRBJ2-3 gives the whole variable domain EAGVAQSPRYKIIEKRQSVAFWCNPISGHATLYWYQQILGQGPKLLIQFQNNGVVDDSQLPKDRFSAERLKGVDSTLKIQPAKLEDSAVYLCASSLIVRGGTDTQYFGPGTRLTVL.

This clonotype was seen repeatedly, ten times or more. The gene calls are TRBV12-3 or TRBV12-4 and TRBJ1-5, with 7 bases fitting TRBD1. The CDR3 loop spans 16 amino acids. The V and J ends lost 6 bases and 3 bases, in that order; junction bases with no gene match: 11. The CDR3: CASSRGDRVHNQPQHF. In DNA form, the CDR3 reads TGTGCCAGCAGCCGAGGGGACAGAGTACACAATCAGCCCCAGCATTTT.

CDR3: CASSPQGPGQPQHF. In DNA, the CDR3 is TGTGCCAGCAGTCCACAGGGGCCGGGCCAGCCCCAGCATTTT. The V call is TRBV28, the J call TRBJ1-5; 7 nucleotides agree with TRBD1. Unmatched junction bases numbered 8, after V lost 5 bases and J lost 7 bases. The CDR3 runs to 14 residues. Germline V gives CDR1 MDHEN, CDR2 SYDVKM.